The source of this T cell receptor beta chain is a study of T-cell memory formation after mild COVID-19. TCRdb re-analysed the 5' RACE reads in MiXCR, keeping a single row per CDR3 protein. Among around 210,000 distinct CDR3 sequences listed, over 9.5% were seen once. This clonotype has only a few counts. The antigen remains undetermined. Germline-derived CDR1 and CDR2 are SGDLS and YYNGEE. The CDR3 length is 15 residues. The V end was cut by 4 bases, the J end by 2 bases, with 15 bases between. General observations from the study: SARS-CoV-2 specificity of second-wave clones peaking day 37 was unconfirmed.

The TCR was taken from a man in his late teens or twenties who had mild COVID-19 (a few samples of this study predate the infection). Cell type and time point are not known. Sequenced input: PBMCs or a T cell subset sorted from them (not recorded which). The chain recombines TRBV9 with TRBJ1-1; unclear D gene. CDR3 DNA: TGTGCCAGCAGCCCCCCCAGGTTTGGAAACACTGAAGCTTTCTTT. Amino acid sequence: CASSPPRFGNTEAFF.